This T cell receptor beta chain was captured in a study of T cell repertoires in cytomegalovirus infection. Overall study context: Use of recently identified HLA-C-restricted and well-studied HLA-B-restricted CMV epitopes was part of the study. An indication of both CMV infection and matching HLA type came from public TCR beta signatures.

A remark on this clonotype: As yet, its antigen is unknown.

Whole-study results and caveats: There were HLA-C-restricted CMV-specific TCR beta clonotypes dominating the ex vivo response. Summed frequency of shared TCR beta families picked out CMV carriers who also had the relevant HLA.

TCRdb analysed the reads with MiXCR anew, one entry per CDR3 protein. The sample shows approximately 83,000 distinct CDR3 sequences, about 24% of them seen only once. This clonotype was obtained from a human donor in good health (CMV status not recorded). Some clones in this sample may be carry-over from other donors' samples. Sequenced here: CD8+ T cells from cultured PBMCs, sampled from culture after CMV antigen stimulation.

The CDR3 protein is CASSHRRQGVPGELFF. CDR3 coding DNA: TGCGCCAGCAGTCACCGAAGACAGGGTGTGCCCGGGGAGCTGTTTTTT. The rearrangement joins TRBV23-1 to TRBJ2-2; 7 bases agree with TRBD1. Being an ORF, TRBV23-1 has a function that is uncertain. This CDR3 spans 16 amino acids. Germline trimming cut 3 bases from V and 6 bases from J; bases unmatched to any gene: 10.